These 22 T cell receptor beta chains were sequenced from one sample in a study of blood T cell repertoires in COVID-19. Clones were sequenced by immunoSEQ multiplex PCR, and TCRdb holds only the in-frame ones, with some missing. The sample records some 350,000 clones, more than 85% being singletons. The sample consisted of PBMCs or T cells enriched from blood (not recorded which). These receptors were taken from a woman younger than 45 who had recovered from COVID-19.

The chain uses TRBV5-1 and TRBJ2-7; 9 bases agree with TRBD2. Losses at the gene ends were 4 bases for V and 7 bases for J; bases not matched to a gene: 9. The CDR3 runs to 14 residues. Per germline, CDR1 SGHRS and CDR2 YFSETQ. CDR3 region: CASSLASGTVEQYF. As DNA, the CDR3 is TGCGCCAGCAGCCTCGCTAGCGGGACTGTTGAGCAGTACTTC.

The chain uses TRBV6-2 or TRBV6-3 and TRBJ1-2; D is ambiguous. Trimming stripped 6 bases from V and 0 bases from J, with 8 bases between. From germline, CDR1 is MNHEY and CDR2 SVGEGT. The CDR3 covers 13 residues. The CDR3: CASSPAANYGYTF. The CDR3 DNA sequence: TGTGCCAGCAGCCCCGCAGCTAACTATGGCTACACCTTC.

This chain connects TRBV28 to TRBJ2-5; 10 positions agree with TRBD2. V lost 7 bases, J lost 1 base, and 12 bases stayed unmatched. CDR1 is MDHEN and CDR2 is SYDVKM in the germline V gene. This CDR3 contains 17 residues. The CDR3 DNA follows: TGTGCCAGCACCAACTATCCTAGCGGGAGCCTCCAAGAGACCCAGTACTTC. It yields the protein CASTNYPSGSLQETQYF. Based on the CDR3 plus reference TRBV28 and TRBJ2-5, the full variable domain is DVKVTQSSRYLVKRTGEKVFLECVQDMDHENMFWYRQDPGLGLRLIYFSYDVKMKEKGDIPEGYSVSREKKERFSLILESASTNQTSMYLCASTNYPSGSLQETQYFGPGTRLLVL.

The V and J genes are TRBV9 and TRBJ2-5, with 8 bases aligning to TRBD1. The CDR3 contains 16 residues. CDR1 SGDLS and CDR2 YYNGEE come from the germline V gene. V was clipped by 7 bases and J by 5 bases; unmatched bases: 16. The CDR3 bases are TGTGCCAGCGGCGCCGCGGGCAGGGGGCGTTTGGAGACCCAGTACTTC. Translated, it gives CASGAAGRGRLETQYF.

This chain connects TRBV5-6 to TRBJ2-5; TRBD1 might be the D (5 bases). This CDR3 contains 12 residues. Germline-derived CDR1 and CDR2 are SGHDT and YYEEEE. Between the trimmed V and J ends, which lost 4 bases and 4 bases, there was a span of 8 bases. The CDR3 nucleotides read TGTGCCAGCAGCGTAGGGGTAGAGACCCAGTACTTC. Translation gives CASSVGVETQYF.

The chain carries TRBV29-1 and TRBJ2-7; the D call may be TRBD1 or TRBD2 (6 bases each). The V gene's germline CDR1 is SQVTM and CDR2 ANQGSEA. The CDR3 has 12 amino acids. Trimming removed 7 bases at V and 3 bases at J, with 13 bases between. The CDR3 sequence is CSGGDNHYEQYF. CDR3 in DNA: TGCAGCGGGGGGGACAACCACTACGAGCAGTACTTC.

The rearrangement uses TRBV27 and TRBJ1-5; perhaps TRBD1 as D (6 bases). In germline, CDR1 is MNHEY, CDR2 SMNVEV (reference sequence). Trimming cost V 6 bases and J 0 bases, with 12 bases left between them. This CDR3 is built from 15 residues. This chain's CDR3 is CASRQQGYSNQPQHF. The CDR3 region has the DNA TGTGCCAGCAGACAACAGGGTTATAGCAATCAGCCCCAGCATTTT.

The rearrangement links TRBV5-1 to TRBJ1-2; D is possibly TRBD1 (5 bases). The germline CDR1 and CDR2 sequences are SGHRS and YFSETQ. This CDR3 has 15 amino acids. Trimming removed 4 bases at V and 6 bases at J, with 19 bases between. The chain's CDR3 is CASSRDSQGMDGYTF. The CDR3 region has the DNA TGCGCCAGCAGCAGGGACTCTCAAGGCATGGATGGCTACACCTTC. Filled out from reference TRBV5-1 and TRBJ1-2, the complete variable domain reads KAGVTQTPRYLIKTRGQQVTLSCSPISGHRSVSWYQQTPGQGLQFLFEYFSETQRNKGNFPGRFSGRQFSNSRSEMNVSTLELGDSALYLCASSRDSQGMDGYTFGSGTRLTVV.

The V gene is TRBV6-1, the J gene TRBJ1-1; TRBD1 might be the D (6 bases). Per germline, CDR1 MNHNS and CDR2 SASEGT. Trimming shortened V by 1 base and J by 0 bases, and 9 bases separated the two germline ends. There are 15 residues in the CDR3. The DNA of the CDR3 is TGTGCCAGCAGTGAAGAGGGACACTTGAACACTGAAGCTTTCTTT. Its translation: CASSEEGHLNTEAFF.

The CDR3 nucleotides are TGTGCCAGCAGCGCGACTAGCGGATCCTACAATGAGCAGTTCTTC. Residues: CASSATSGSYNEQFF. The rearrangement uses TRBV11-2 and TRBJ2-1, with 9 bases lining up with TRBD2. The V and J ends lost 5 bases and 1 base, in that order; junction bases with no gene match: 3. The CDR3 length is 15 residues. Germline-derived CDR1 and CDR2 are SGHAT and FQNNGV. Variable domain in full (rest from reference TRBV11-2 and TRBJ2-1): EAGVAQSPRYKIIEKRQSVAFWCNPISGHATLYWYQQILGQGPKLLIQFQNNGVVDDSQLPKDRFSAERLKGVDSTLKIQPAKLEDSAVYLCASSATSGSYNEQFFGPGTRLTVL.

This chain's CDR3 is CASSPRQGHTEAFF. CDR3 coding DNA: TGTGCCAGTAGTCCGCGACAGGGTCACACTGAAGCTTTCTTT. The chain combines TRBV19 with TRBJ1-1, with 7 bases that match TRBD1. This CDR3 is built from 14 residues. V lost 5 bases and J lost 3; bases outside the gene matches: 6. Germline assignment: CDR1 LNHDA and CDR2 SQIVND (reference sequence).

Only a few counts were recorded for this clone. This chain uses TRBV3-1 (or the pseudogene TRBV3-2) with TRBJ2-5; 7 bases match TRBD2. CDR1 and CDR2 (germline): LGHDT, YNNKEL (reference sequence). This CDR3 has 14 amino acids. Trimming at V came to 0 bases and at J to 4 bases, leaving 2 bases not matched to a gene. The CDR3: CASSQDGGRETQYF. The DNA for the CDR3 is TGTGCCAGCAGCCAAGACGGGGGGAGAGAGACCCAGTACTTC.

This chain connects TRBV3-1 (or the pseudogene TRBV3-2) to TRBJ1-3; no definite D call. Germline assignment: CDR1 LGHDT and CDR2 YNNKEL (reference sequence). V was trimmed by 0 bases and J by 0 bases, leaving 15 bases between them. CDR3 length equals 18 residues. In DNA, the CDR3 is TGTGCCAGCAGCCAAGACGGCAGCGCATATAGCTCTGGAAACACCATATATTTT. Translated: CASSQDGSAYSSGNTIYF.

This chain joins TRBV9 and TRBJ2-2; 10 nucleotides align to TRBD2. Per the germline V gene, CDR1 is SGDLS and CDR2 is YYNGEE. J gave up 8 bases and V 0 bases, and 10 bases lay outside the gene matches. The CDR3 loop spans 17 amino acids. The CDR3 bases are TGTGCCAGCAGCGTAGAACTAGCGGGATCCCCCATTGGGGAGCTGTTTTTT. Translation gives CASSVELAGSPIGELFF.

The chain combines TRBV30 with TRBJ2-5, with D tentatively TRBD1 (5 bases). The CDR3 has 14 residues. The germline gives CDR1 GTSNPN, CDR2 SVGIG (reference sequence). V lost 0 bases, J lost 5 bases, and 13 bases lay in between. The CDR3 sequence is CAWSVNWAGETQYF. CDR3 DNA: TGTGCCTGGAGTGTAAATTGGGCAGGGGAGACCCAGTACTTC.

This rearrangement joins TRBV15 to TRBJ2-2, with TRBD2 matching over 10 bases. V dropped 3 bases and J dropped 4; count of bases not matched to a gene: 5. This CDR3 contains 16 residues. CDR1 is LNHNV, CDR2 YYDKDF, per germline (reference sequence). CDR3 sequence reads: CATSSGGTSVTGELFF. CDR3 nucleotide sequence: TGTGCCACCAGCAGTGGGGGGACTAGCGTCACCGGGGAGCTGTTTTTT.

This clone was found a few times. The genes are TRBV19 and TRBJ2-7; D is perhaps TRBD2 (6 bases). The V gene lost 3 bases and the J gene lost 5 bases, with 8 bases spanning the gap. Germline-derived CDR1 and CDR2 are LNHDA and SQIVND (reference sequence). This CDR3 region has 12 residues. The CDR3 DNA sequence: TGTGCCAGTAGTATTGGAGGGGACGAGCAGTACTTC. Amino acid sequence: CASSIGGDEQYF.

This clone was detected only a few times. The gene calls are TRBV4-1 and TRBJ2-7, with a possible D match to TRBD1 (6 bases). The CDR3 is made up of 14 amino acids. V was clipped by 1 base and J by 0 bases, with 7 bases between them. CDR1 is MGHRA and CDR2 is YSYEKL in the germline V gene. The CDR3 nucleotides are TGCGCCAGCAGCCAAGGACAGGACTCCTACGAGCAGTACTTC. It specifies CASSQGQDSYEQYF.

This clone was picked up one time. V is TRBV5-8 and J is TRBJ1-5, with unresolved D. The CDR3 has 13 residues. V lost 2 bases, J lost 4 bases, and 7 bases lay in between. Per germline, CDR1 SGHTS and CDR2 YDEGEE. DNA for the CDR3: TGTGCCAGCAGCTTTTTTCGGAATCAGCCCCAGCATTTT. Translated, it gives CASSFFRNQPQHF.

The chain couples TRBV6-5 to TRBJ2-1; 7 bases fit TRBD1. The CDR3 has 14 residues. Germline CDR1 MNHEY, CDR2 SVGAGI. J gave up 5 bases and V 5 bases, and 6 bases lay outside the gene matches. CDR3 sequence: CASSRAGGNNEQFF. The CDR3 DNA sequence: TGTGCCAGCAGTAGGGCAGGGGGTAACAATGAGCAGTTCTTC.

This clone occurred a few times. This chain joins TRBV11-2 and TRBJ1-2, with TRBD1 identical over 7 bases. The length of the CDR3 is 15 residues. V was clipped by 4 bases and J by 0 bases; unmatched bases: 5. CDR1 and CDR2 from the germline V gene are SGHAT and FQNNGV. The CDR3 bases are TGTGCCAGCAGCTCGTGGACAGGAGCTAACTATGGCTACACCTTC. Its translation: CASSSWTGANYGYTF.

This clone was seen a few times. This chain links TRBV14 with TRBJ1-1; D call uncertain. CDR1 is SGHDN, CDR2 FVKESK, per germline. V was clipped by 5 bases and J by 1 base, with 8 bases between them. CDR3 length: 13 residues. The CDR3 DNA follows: TGTGCCAGCAGCTTTACTTGGAACACTGAAGCTTTCTTT. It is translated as CASSFTWNTEAFF. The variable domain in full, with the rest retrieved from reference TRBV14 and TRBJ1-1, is EAGVTQFPSHSVIEKGQTVTLRCDPISGHDNLYWYRRVMGKEIKFLLHFVKESKQDESGMPNNRFLAERTGGTYSTLKVQPAELEDSGVYFCASSFTWNTEAFFGQGTRLTVV.